The clone carrying this TCR beta chain was recorded a few times. What it binds is not known. The sample is drawn from a study of CD8 T cells in ankylosing spondylitis. Findings of the study overall: A motif of fewer than ten highly homologous TCR beta variants was seen as apparently characteristic of ankylosing spondylitis blood. Reportedly, disease-linked clones are significantly enriched in ankylosing spondylitis patients' matched synovial fluid.

Researchers built TCR beta libraries using quantitative 5'-RACE with molecular barcodes. TCRdb re-called the 5' RACE reads with MiXCR, one entry per CDR3 protein. The table lists under 250,000 distinct CDR3 sequences, roughly 32% of them singletons. Germline assignment: CDR1 MDHEN and CDR2 SYDVKM. This CDR3 region has 13 residues. V was shortened by 6 bases and J by 5 bases, with 14 bases between the two germline ends. J is TRBJ2-7 and V is TRBV28; D is perhaps TRBD2 (6 bases). This clonotype was obtained from a male donor with ankylosing spondylitis or in good health (not recorded which). The sequenced sample consisted of blood, either unsorted or a sorted T cell fraction (not recorded which). CDR3 sequence: CASRREGFNEQYF. The CDR3 DNA reads TGTGCCAGCAGGCGGGAAGGGTTTAACGAGCAGTACTTC.